The entry that follows covers one TCR beta chain sequence. Its specificity is not known. Sequencing used immunoSEQ multiplex PCR; TCRdb keeps in-frame clones, though not all of them. This sample carries 70,000 or so clones, more than 85% of them seen once, and the ten largest clones take 0.25% to 0.3%. The CDR3 is 17 residues long. V lost 3 bases and J lost 3, with 15 bases in between. Per germline, CDR1 KGHSH and CDR2 LQKENI. The data originate from a study of OX40 agonist ivuxolimab in advanced cancers. Study-wide context: People in dose escalation had one of these cancers: hepatocellular carcinoma, melanoma, renal cell or head and neck cancer. Findings of the study overall: At 0.1 to 3.0 mg/kg and by week 6, clonal expansion occurred in CD4+ and CD8+ blood T cells. Clonal expansion was among the lowest in partial responders at 0.1-3.0 mg/kg, especially CD8+.

The sequencing used CD4+ or CD8+ T cells sorted from blood, collected in a trial of the OX40 agonist ivuxolimab. The rearrangement joins TRBV18 to TRBJ1-6, with D possibly TRBD1 on 5 matching bases. This TCR was sampled from an adult with an advanced solid tumor such as melanoma, head and neck, liver or kidney cancer. CDR3 residues: CASSPFAGRDYNSPLHF. The CDR3 bases are TGTGCCAGCTCACCGTTTGCAGGGAGGGACTATAATTCACCCCTCCACTTT. Supplemented by reference TRBV18 and TRBJ1-6, the full variable domain reads NAGVMQNPRHLVRRRGQEARLRCSPMKGHSHVYWYRQLPEEGLKFMVYLQKENIIDESGMPKERFSAEFPKEGPSILRIQQVVRGDSAAYFCASSPFAGRDYNSPLHFGNGTRLTVT.